The 10 T cell receptor beta chains below all came from one sample that was sequenced in a study of blood T cell repertoires in COVID-19. Libraries were prepared by immunoSEQ multiplex PCR; TCRdb keeps only in-frame clonotypes and omits some of them. Of over 150,000 clones listed, roughly 80% were seen once; the top ten hold 9.5% to 15%. The sample taken for sequencing was peripheral blood. Receptor source: a woman between 45 and 65 years old with acute or convalescent COVID-19.

This clone was observed a few times. The V call is TRBV15, the J call TRBJ2-4, with a tentative D call TRBD2 (6 bases). The CDR3 has 14 amino acids. Germline V gene sequence: CDR1 LNHNV, CDR2 YYDKDF (reference sequence). The V end lost 0 bases, the J end lost 6 bases, and 9 bases lay between the germline ends. DNA of the CDR3: TGTGCCACCAGCAGAGAACCGACTAGAAACATTCAGTACTTC. Its translation is CATSREPTRNIQYF.

This clone was seen just once. V usage is TRBV14 and J usage is TRBJ2-7; 7 nucleotides align to TRBD1. V trimming: 4 bases; J trimming: 2 bases; junction bases outside the gene matches: 5. The CDR3 length is 14 residues. Germline V gives CDR1 SGHDN, CDR2 FVKESK. CDR3 DNA: TGTGCCAGCAGCCGGGCAGGGGGTCCCTACGAGCAGTACTTC. It codes for CASSRAGGPYEQYF.

The CDR3 reads CASSIGQTTYEQYF. In DNA form, the CDR3 reads TGTGCCAGTAGTATCGGACAGACTACCTACGAGCAGTACTTC. J is TRBJ2-7 and V is TRBV19, with D perhaps TRBD1 (6 bases). V lost 3 bases, J lost 2 bases, and 11 bases lay in between. The germline CDR1 and CDR2 sequences are LNHDA and SQIVND (reference sequence). The CDR3 totals 14 residues.

The sample holds a few counts of this clone. The chain joins TRBV19 to TRBJ2-7, with TRBD1 matching 9 bases. This CDR3 has 15 amino acids. Germline trimming cut 3 bases from V and 2 bases from J; bases unmatched to any gene: 5. Germline lookup yields CDR1 LNHDA and CDR2 SQIVND (reference sequence). This CDR3 is CASSIRQGDTYEQYF. CDR3 coding DNA: TGTGCCAGTAGTATCCGACAGGGGGACACCTACGAGCAGTACTTC.

V is TRBV6-4 and J is TRBJ2-1, with D possibly being TRBD1 (6 bases). Looked up from germline, CDR1 is MRHNA and CDR2 is SNTAGT. There are 14 residues in the CDR3. The V gene lost 2 bases and the J gene lost 10 bases, with 15 bases spanning the gap. CDR3 coding DNA: TGTGCCAGCAGTGACCTAACAGGGACCAAGGAGCAGTTCTTC. The encoded protein is CASSDLTGTKEQFF.

This clone has a single count. The CDR3 coding sequence is TGTGCCAGCAGCTCGAGAGCAGGGGTAACTAATGAAAAACTGTTTTTT. As protein: CASSSRAGVTNEKLFF. The chain is built from TRBV7-6 and TRBJ1-4; D may be TRBD1 (6 bases). With 4 bases removed from V and 1 base from J, the gap between germline ends came to 13 bases. The CDR3 consists of 16 residues. Germline assignment: CDR1 SGHVS and CDR2 FNYEAQ.

The chain employs TRBV19 and TRBJ1-5; D might be TRBD1 (6 bases). Germline V gene lookup returns CDR1 LNHDA and CDR2 SQIVND (reference sequence). V gave up 6 bases and J gave up 4 bases, with 19 bases separating them. This CDR3 is 16 amino acids long. The CDR3 here is CASRAYREGENQPQHF. For the CDR3, the DNA is TGTGCCAGTAGAGCTTACAGGGAAGGGGAGAATCAGCCCCAGCATTTT. Using reference TRBV19 and TRBJ1-5 for the parts outside the CDR3, the full variable domain is DGGITQSPKYLFRKEGQNVTLSCEQNLNHDAMYWYRQDPGQGLRLIYYSQIVNDFQKGDIAEGYSVSREKKESFPLTVTSAQKNPTAFYLCASRAYREGENQPQHFGDGTRLSIL.

The gene calls are TRBV6-4 and TRBJ2-2; TRBD2 matches 9 bases. The germline CDR1 and CDR2 sequences are MRHNA and SNTAGT. The CDR3 is 17 amino acids. The V segment lost 2 bases and the J segment 4 bases; nucleotides outside the gene matches: 8. The CDR3 protein is CASSDAKAGGRTGELFF. The CDR3 DNA reads TGTGCCAGCAGTGACGCGAAGGCGGGGGGGCGCACCGGGGAGCTGTTTTTT.

This clone was counted between two and nine times. The chain couples TRBV3-1 (or the pseudogene TRBV3-2) to TRBJ2-7; 8 nucleotides align to TRBD1. Germline assignment: CDR1 LGHDT and CDR2 YNNKEL (reference sequence). The CDR3 sequence is 13 residues long. Trimming removed 4 bases from V and 3 bases from J; junction bases left unmatched: 2. The CDR3 spells CASSPGQGYEQYF. For the CDR3, the DNA is TGTGCCAGCAGCCCTGGACAGGGCTACGAGCAGTACTTC.

This clone appeared a few times. V usage is TRBV18 and J usage is TRBJ2-1; D is possibly TRBD2 (7 bases). V lost 3 bases and J 9 bases, leaving 18 bases between the germline ends. CDR1 is KGHSH and CDR2 is LQKENI in the germline V gene. The CDR3 covers 15 residues. The CDR3 nucleotides are TGTGCCAGCTCACCGAGTGGGAGGGGGGGCGCTGAGCAGTTCTTC. This gives the protein CASSPSGRGGAEQFF.